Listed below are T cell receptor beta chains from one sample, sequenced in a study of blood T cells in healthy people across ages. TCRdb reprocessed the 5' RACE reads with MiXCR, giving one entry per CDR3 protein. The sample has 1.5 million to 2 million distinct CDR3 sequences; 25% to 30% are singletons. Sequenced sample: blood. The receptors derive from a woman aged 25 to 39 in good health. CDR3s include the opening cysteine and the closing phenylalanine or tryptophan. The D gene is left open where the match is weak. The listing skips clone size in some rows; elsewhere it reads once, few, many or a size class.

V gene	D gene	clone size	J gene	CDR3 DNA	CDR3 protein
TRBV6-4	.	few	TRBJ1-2	TGTGCCAGCAGTGACTCTAGGGGGGATGGCTACACCTTC	CASSDSRGDGYTF
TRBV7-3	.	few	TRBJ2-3	TGTGCCAGCAGCCCTGGGGCCCCCCAGGGTACGCAGTATTTT	CASSPGAPQGTQYF
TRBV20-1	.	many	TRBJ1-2	TGCAGTGCTAGGGGTCAGGGGCTGTCTGGCTACACCTTC	CSARGQGLSGYTF
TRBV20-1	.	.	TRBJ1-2	TGCAGTGCTAGAGTTAGGGGATGGGACTATGGCTACACCTTC	CSARVRGWDYGYTF
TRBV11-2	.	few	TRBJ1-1	TGTGCCAGCAGCCCAGGGATGGGCAGGGGGAACACTGAAGCTTTCTTT	CASSPGMGRGNTEAFF
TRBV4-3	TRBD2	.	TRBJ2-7	TGCGCCAGCAGCCTCCGGACTAGCGGGAGATCCGAGCAGTACTTC	CASSLRTSGRSEQYF
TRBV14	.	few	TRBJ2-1	TGTGCCAGCAGCCACCCTCAGGGGCGTCTACCCCCAAATGAGCAGTTCTTC	CASSHPQGRLPPNEQFF
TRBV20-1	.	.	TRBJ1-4	TGCAGTACTCCGGACGGGCCAACTAATGAAAAACTGTTTTTT	CSTPDGPTNEKLFF
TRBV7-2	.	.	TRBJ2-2	TGTGCCAGCAGCCCCCTCGGTGAGGGAAGGGCCGGGGAGCTGTTTTTT	CASSPLGEGRAGELFF
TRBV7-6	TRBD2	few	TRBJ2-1	TGTGCCAGCAGCTTCCGCATTAGCGGGAGCGGAGCGAATGAGCAGTTCTTC	CASSFRISGSGANEQFF
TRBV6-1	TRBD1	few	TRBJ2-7	TGTGCCAGCAGTGAAGGGGGGACAGGGGTCTACGAGCAGTACTTC	CASSEGGTGVYEQYF
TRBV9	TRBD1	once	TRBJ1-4	TGTGTCAGCGGTCGACAGGGAACTAATGAAAAACTGTTTTTT	CVSGRQGTNEKLFF
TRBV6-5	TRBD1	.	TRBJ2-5	TGTGCCAGCAGTTACGGTTCGGGACAGGGACAGACCCAGTACTTC	CASSYGSGQGQTQYF
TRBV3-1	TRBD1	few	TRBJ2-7	TGTGCCAGCAGCCAATCGGACAGGGGAAACTCCTACGAGCAGTACTTC	CASSQSDRGNSYEQYF
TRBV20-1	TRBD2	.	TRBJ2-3	TGCAGTGCTAGAAACCCGCTTGGGACTACTAGCACAGATACGCAGTATTTT	CSARNPLGTTSTDTQYF
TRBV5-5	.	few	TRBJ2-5	TGTGCCAGCAGCCACGGACAGAAAGAGACCCAGTACTTC	CASSHGQKETQYF